This TCR beta chain was captured in a study of cytotoxic CD8 clonotypes in ibrutinib-treated CLL. Study context: Patient counts were around 10 relapsed/refractory, approximately 15 treatment-naive and fewer than 18 IGHV unmutated.

The CDR3 loop spans 15 amino acids. Trimming removed 0 bases at V and 0 bases at J, with 7 bases between. The germline gives CDR1 SGDLS, CDR2 YYNGEE. For this clone: Its antigen remains unidentified.

Study outcomes and limitations: Contraction or stability on treatment was seen for public clonotypes, which were uncommon.

The data were produced by immunoSEQ multiplex PCR, yet TCRdb's version contains in-frame clones alone and is incomplete. The sample lists approximately 45,000 clones, over 60% occurring once. The sequence was obtained from a human donor with chronic lymphocytic leukemia. The source material was PBMCs, sampled after 24 months of ibrutinib treatment. J is TRBJ1-3 and V is TRBV9; no clear D gene. CDR3 sequence: CASSVAGTSGNTIYF. CDR3 bases: TGTGCCAGCAGCGTAGCAGGAACCTCTGGAAACACCATATATTTT.